Listed below are T cell receptor beta chains from one sample, sequenced in a study of human T cells and chemical hapten exposure. TCRdb re-called the RACE reads with MiXCR, one entry per CDR3 protein. The sample comprises 150,000 or so distinct CDR3 sequences, 13% to 15% of which are singletons, and less than 2% rests with the top ten. The sample here was whole blood, taken in connection with sensitization to the hapten diphenylcyclopropenone (DPC). The receptors were sampled from a woman aged 25 to 39 with alopecia areata. Some clones in this sample may be carry-over from other donors' samples. Each CDR3 is given with its conserved first and last residue. A D gene is named only where the DNA matches it firmly. Part of the rows lack a size; the others show once, few, many or a class for expanded clones.

j_call,v_call,clone_size,d_call,cdr3_aa,cdr3_nt
TRBJ1-4,TRBV11-3,few,TRBD1,CASSLGGQPDEKLFF,TGTGCCAGCAGCTTAGGGGGACAGCCGGATGAAAAACTGTTTTTT
TRBJ1-2,TRBV18,few,NA,CASSLNLDKYGYTF,TGTGCCAGCTCACTAAACCTCGACAAATATGGCTACACCTTC
TRBJ2-7,TRBV7-6,few,TRBD1,CASSAWTGKDSEQYF,TGTGCCAGCAGCGCCTGGACAGGGAAGGACTCCGAGCAGTACTTC
TRBJ2-1,TRBV6-2/TRBV6-3,many,NA,CASSYRPGNLFF,TGTGCCAGCAGTTATCGGCCAGGGAATCTGTTCTTC
TRBJ1-6,TRBV6-5,few,NA,CASSYSGQANSPLHF,TGTGCCAGCAGTTACTCGGGGCAGGCTAATTCACCCCTCCACTTT
TRBJ2-7,TRBV3-1,few,TRBD1,CASSQARDRGFYEQYF,TGTGCCAGCAGCCAAGCTCGGGACAGGGGTTTTTACGAGCAGTACTTC
TRBJ1-2,TRBV28,NA,NA,CASSENPGNYGYTF,TGTGCCAGCAGTGAGAACCCAGGAAACTATGGCTACACCTTC
TRBJ2-7,TRBV24-1,NA,TRBD1,CATSGQAGTGDSYEQYF,TGTGCCACCAGTGGCCAGGCCGGGACAGGGGATTCCTACGAGCAGTACTTC
TRBJ2-1,TRBV12-3/TRBV12-4,many,TRBD2,CASSFWRGENNEQFF,TGTGCCAGCAGTTTTTGGCGGGGGGAGAACAATGAGCAGTTCTTC
TRBJ2-3,TRBV2,NA,TRBD2,CASGPLAGGTDTQYF,TGTGCCAGTGGGCCTCTAGCGGGGGGCACAGATACGCAGTATTTT
TRBJ2-5,TRBV10-2,NA,TRBD1,CASSGGGSETQYF,TGCGCCAGCAGTGGAGGGGGCTCGGAGACCCAGTACTTC
TRBJ2-2,TRBV9,NA,TRBD2,CASSTHGTSGSLTGELFF,TGTGCCAGCAGCACCCATGGGACTAGCGGGAGCCTCACCGGGGAGCTGTTTTTT
TRBJ2-5,TRBV29-1,few,TRBD2,CSVEVNGRETQYF,TGCAGCGTTGAAGTAAACGGGAGGGAGACCCAGTACTTC
TRBJ2-2,TRBV10-3,many,TRBD2,CAIFSGLAAGELFF,TGTGCCATCTTCAGTGGACTAGCCGCCGGGGAGCTGTTTTTT
TRBJ2-3,TRBV6-1,NA,NA,CASRLPADTQYF,TGTGCCAGCAGATTACCAGCAGATACGCAGTATTTT
TRBJ2-3,TRBV3-1,NA,NA,CASSPDRGRRTDTQYF,TGTGCCAGCAGCCCGGACCGGGGGAGACGGACAGATACGCAGTATTTT
TRBJ2-3,TRBV9,many,NA,CASSVGPGDTQYF,TGTGCCAGCAGCGTAGGTCCAGGAGATACGCAGTATTTT
TRBJ2-7,TRBV27,few,NA,CASSIAGPSSYEQYF,TGTGCCAGCAGTATTGCGGGTCCCAGCTCCTACGAGCAGTACTTC
TRBJ1-6,TRBV7-9,few,TRBD1,CASSPGQGVPLHF,TGTGCCAGCAGCCCGGGACAGGGGGTCCCCCTCCACTTT
TRBJ2-2,TRBV28,NA,NA,CASLQGFYPGELFF,TGTGCCAGCCTACAGGGATTTTACCCCGGGGAGCTGTTTTTT
TRBJ1-1,TRBV28,many,NA,CASSDRAGFSEAFF,TGTGCCAGCAGTGACCGGGCGGGGTTCTCTGAAGCTTTCTTT
TRBJ2-7,TRBV14,many,NA,CASSPDWAYEQYF,TGTGCCAGCAGCCCAGACTGGGCCTACGAGCAGTACTTC
TRBJ2-5,TRBV7-9,few,NA,CASSLVLLGGETQYF,TGTGCCAGCAGCTTAGTACTTCTAGGGGGAGAGACCCAGTACTTC
TRBJ2-7,TRBV24-1,NA,TRBD2,CATSDRRGAFYEQYF,TGTGCCACCAGTGATCGGCGGGGGGCATTCTACGAGCAGTACTTC
TRBJ1-6,TRBV4-3,many,TRBD1,CASSQDDRVYNSPLHF,TGCGCCAGCAGCCAAGATGACAGGGTTTACAATTCACCCCTCCACTTT
TRBJ2-2,TRBV6-6,few,TRBD1,CASSWTGNTGELFF,TGTGCCAGCAGTTGGACAGGGAACACCGGGGAGCTGTTTTTT
TRBJ2-4,TRBV12-3/TRBV12-4,NA,NA,CASSFRAGLDLAKNIQYF,TGTGCCAGCAGTTTTAGGGCAGGCCTTGATCTAGCCAAAAACATTCAGTACTTC
TRBJ1-1,TRBV6-2/TRBV6-3,many,TRBD1,CASSSNLGGRSTEAFF,TGTGCCAGCAGCTCCAATCTAGGGGGCCGGAGCACTGAAGCTTTCTTT
TRBJ2-5,TRBV11-2,NA,TRBD2,CASSLVLAGKETQYF,TGTGCCAGCAGCTTAGTGCTAGCGGGGAAAGAGACCCAGTACTTC
TRBJ1-4,TRBV18,many,NA,CASSPPGDAEKLFF,TGTGCCAGCTCACCACCAGGGGATGCTGAAAAACTGTTTTTT
TRBJ2-1,TRBV7-2,NA,TRBD2,CASSLLPSGKYNEQFF,TGTGCCAGCAGCCTCCTTCCTAGCGGGAAGTACAATGAGCAGTTCTTC
TRBJ1-6,TRBV6-5,NA,TRBD1,CASSYSNRGSSYNSPLHF,TGTGCCAGCAGTTACTCTAACAGGGGAAGTTCCTATAATTCACCCCTCCACTTT
TRBJ1-6,TRBV12-3/TRBV12-4,NA,NA,CASSFGRGEDSPLHF,TGTGCCAGCAGTTTTGGGCGGGGTGAGGATTCACCCCTCCACTTT
TRBJ1-2,TRBV29-1,NA,NA,CSVTRSVTNYGYTF,TGCAGTGTGACCCGGAGTGTCACTAACTATGGCTACACCTTC
TRBJ2-7,TRBV7-6,few,NA,CASSQYLGRSDEQYF,TGTGCCAGCAGCCAGTACTTAGGACGGTCCGACGAGCAGTACTTC
TRBJ2-7,TRBV20-1,NA,NA,CSASGLARGWGEQYF,TGCAGTGCTAGTGGGCTAGCGAGGGGTTGGGGCGAGCAGTACTTC
TRBJ1-5,TRBV4-1,few,NA,CASSQGGQLNQPQHF,TGCGCCAGCAGCCAAGGTGGACAGCTCAATCAGCCCCAGCATTTT
TRBJ2-1,TRBV10-3,many,TRBD1,CAIGTGGNNEQFF,TGTGCCATCGGGACAGGGGGAAACAATGAGCAGTTCTTC
TRBJ1-5,TRBV7-2,many,NA,CASSLERNQPQHF,TGTGCCAGCAGCTTAGAAAGGAATCAGCCCCAGCATTTT
TRBJ2-5,TRBV7-2,many,NA,CASSLGPGETQYF,TGTGCCAGCAGCTTAGGCCCGGGTGAGACCCAGTACTTC
TRBJ2-5,TRBV10-3,many,NA,CAISGVVGQETQYF,TGTGCCATCAGTGGTGTAGTGGGACAAGAGACCCAGTACTTC